This TCR beta chain is from a study of blood T cell repertoires in COVID-19. Whole-study context: The United States, Italy and Spain supplied acute and convalescent COVID-19 samples. From T cells, B-cell-depleted T cells, or PBMCs came the material, which was cDNA or gDNA.

The germline V gene encodes CDR1 SGHAT and CDR2 FQNNGV. Trimming cost V 5 bases and J 0 bases; bases outside gene matches: 10. The CDR3 totals 18 residues. As originally analysed: Using reference gene primer amplification, nucleated cell counts were estimated. Clones were read by immunoSEQ multiplex PCR, and TCRdb kept only the in-frame ones, dropping some. The DNA gave D and trimming, while V, J and clone size come from that table. The data show more than 250,000 clones, about nine tenths seen once. The sequenced material came from peripheral blood. The chain employs TRBV11-2 and TRBJ2-1; 10 bases are a match to TRBD2. The receptor's source is a man aged 50-60 years with active or convalescent COVID-19. The CDR3 coding sequence is TGTGCCAGCAGCCGCCACCTTACTAGCGGGGCCTCCTACAATGAGCAGTTCTTC. It codes for CASSRHLTSGASYNEQFF.